This T cell receptor beta chain originates from a study of read filtering for tumor transcriptome and immune sequencing. Whole-study context: Mean patient age was roughly 70 years, range roughly 40 to 80; some 17 male, more than 11 female. 8 or 9 patients were R-ISS I, approximately 15 were R-ISS II, more than five were R-ISS III.

With 5 bases removed from V and 4 bases from J, the gap between germline ends came to 18 bases. Germline CDR1 SQVTM, CDR2 ANQGSEA. This CDR3 has 15 residues. Points from the study as a whole: About 82% of IR-seq clonotypes had a single read, yet these held roughly 3.7% of reads. IR-seq and RNA-seq agreed better without single-read clonotypes.

Molecular barcoded adaptors covering alpha/delta and beta/gamma chains were used on about 390 ng RNA. TCRdb processed the reads anew with MiXCR; each CDR3 protein has one entry. Of nearly 60,000 distinct CDR3 sequences listed, over 9% are singletons. This clonotype was found many times. The antigen is not known. The receptor was isolated from a donor over 35 with multiple myeloma. Input material: a population of CD138-negative cells sorted from bone marrow. The chain has TRBV29-1 and TRBJ2-1, with D unclear. The CDR3 loop is CSVPPKIAPYNEQFF. Written as DNA, the CDR3 is TGCAGCGTTCCCCCGAAGATAGCTCCGTACAATGAGCAGTTCTTC.